The rows below give T cell receptor beta chains drawn from one sample of a study of OX40 agonist ivuxolimab in advanced cancers. Assay used: immunoSEQ multiplex PCR; TCRdb lists only in-frame clones, some missing. The data hold about 40,000 clones, with more than 70% observed a single time. The source material was CD4+ or CD8+ T cells sorted from blood, sampled in a trial of the OX40 agonist ivuxolimab. Receptors were obtained from an adult with an advanced solid tumor such as melanoma, head and neck, liver or kidney cancer. The CDR3 runs from the conserved cysteine through the conserved F or W. The D gene is left open where the match is weak. The size entry is marked missing in some rows and otherwise reads once, few, many or a size class.

v_gene	abundance	j_gene	d_gene	CDR3nt	CDR3aa
TRBV30	-	TRBJ2-1	-	TGTGCCTGGAGTGTTGGGACTTACAATGAGCAGTTCTTC	CAWSVGTYNEQFF
TRBV28	-	TRBJ2-7	-	TGTGCCAGCAGCCCCGGACAGACCCCCTACGAGCAGTACTTC	CASSPGQTPYEQYF
TRBV7-9	-	TRBJ2-4	TRBD2	TGTGCCAGCACGGGAGGCCCACTAGCCAAAAACATTCAGTACTTC	CASTGGPLAKNIQYF
TRBV7-9	-	TRBJ2-3	TRBD2	TGTGCCAGCAGCTCAAACCTCGGGACTAGCGTTTCGACAGATACGCAGTATTTT	CASSSNLGTSVSTDTQYF
TRBV7-8	-	TRBJ2-3	TRBD2	TGTGCCAGCAGCTGGACTAGCGGGACTACAGATACGCAGTATTTT	CASSWTSGTTDTQYF
TRBV11-2	-	TRBJ2-1	-	TGTGCCAGCAGCCCCCCCTCAGCGTCCTACAATGAGCAGTTCTTC	CASSPPSASYNEQFF
TRBV21-1	-	TRBJ2-1	-	TGTGCCAGCAGCAATTACCGCCTGACCGAGTTCTTC	CASSNYRLTEFF
TRBV29-1	medium-sized	TRBJ2-7	-	TGCAGCGTTGGAGAGTTTGGGACCTTGTACTTC	CSVGEFGTLYF
TRBV18	-	TRBJ2-1	TRBD2	TGTGCCAGCTCACCCCGGGAGGGGGAACTACCCTACAATGAGCAGTTCTTC	CASSPREGELPYNEQFF
TRBV28	-	TRBJ2-1	-	TGTGCCAGCAGAATAATTAAGGGAAGCTACAATGAGCAGTTCTTC	CASRIIKGSYNEQFF
TRBV30	once	TRBJ2-3	-	TGTGCCTGGAGCTTCCTAGGCGGAACCACAGATACGCAGTATTTT	CAWSFLGGTTDTQYF
TRBV27	-	TRBJ2-5	-	TGTGCCAGCAGTTTAGTTGGCGGACAAGAGACCCAGTACTTC	CASSLVGGQETQYF
TRBV11-2	-	TRBJ2-7	-	TGTGCCAGCAGCCCGACGGCGGCAGGGGGGTCCTACGAGCAGTACTTC	CASSPTAAGGSYEQYF
TRBV15	-	TRBJ2-7	-	TGTGCCACCAGCGGAGGACTCGAGTACGAGCAGTACTTC	CATSGGLEYEQYF
TRBV6-1	medium-sized	TRBJ1-3	-	TGTGCCAGCAGTGGGGACAACACATCTGGAAACACCATATATTTT	CASSGDNTSGNTIYF
TRBV11-3	-	TRBJ2-2	-	TGTGCCAGCAGTACCTCCTGGGGTGGCACCGGGGAGCTGTTTTTT	CASSTSWGGTGELFF
TRBV19	-	TRBJ1-2	TRBD1	TGTGCCAGCTACGACAGGGCGGCCTATGGCTACACCTTC	CASYDRAAYGYTF
TRBV4-1	-	TRBJ2-3	TRBD2	TGCGCCAGCAGCCCCCGGGGGGGCGCGCTAGATACGCAGTATTTT	CASSPRGGALDTQYF